Below are 14 T cell receptor beta chains sequenced from a single sample in a study of cytomegalovirus exposure and HLA in healthy donors. Primers included in the PCR were 60 Vbeta and 13 Jbeta primers. The repertoire was sequenced with immunoSEQ multiplex PCR; TCRdb's copy has only in-frame clones and lacks some. The repertoire has 250,000 or so clones, about nine tenths of them found once; the top ten carry roughly 1.6%. The sequenced sample consisted of PBMCs. These TCRs come from a girl aged 2 to 10 in good health and CMV-seronegative.

This clone was seen only once. This sequence joins TRBV11-2 and TRBJ2-1; TRBD2 matches at 7 bases. The CDR3 contains 15 residues. V lost 3 bases to trimming and J lost 6 bases; unmatched junction nucleotides: 8. CDR1 is SGHAT, CDR2 FQNNGV, per germline. As DNA, the CDR3 is TGTGCCAGCAGCTTGGGAAGCGGGATGGTCAATGAGCAGTTCTTC. This gives the protein CASSLGSGMVNEQFF.

This clone appeared a single time. CDR3 in amino acids: CASSQDLTGQAEAFF. DNA of the CDR3: TGCGCCAGCAGCCAAGACCTTACAGGACAGGCTGAAGCTTTCTTT. This chain connects TRBV4-1 to TRBJ1-1; TRBD1 matches 7 bases. The CDR3 sequence is 15 residues long. Trimming cost V 0 bases and J 6 bases; bases outside gene matches: 7. The germline V gene has CDR1 MGHRA and CDR2 YSYEKL.

This sequence joins TRBV5-1 and TRBJ2-6; 12 bases agree with TRBD2. V dropped 4 bases and J dropped 3; count of bases not matched to a gene: 2. The CDR3 has 16 residues. Germline CDR1 and CDR2: SGHRS and YFSETQ. CDR3 sequence: CASSRTSGVGANVLTF. The CDR3 nucleotides read TGCGCCAGCAGCCGGACTAGCGGGGTTGGGGCCAACGTCCTGACTTTC.

J is TRBJ2-1 and V is TRBV2; D call uncertain. V was trimmed by 6 bases and J by 9 bases, leaving 6 bases between them. The CDR3 totals 10 residues. Germline V gene sequence: CDR1 SNHLY, CDR2 FYNNEI. This CDR3 is CASRSSEQFF. The CDR3 DNA reads TGTGCCAGCAGGTCCAGTGAGCAGTTCTTC.

The chain carries TRBV19 and TRBJ1-5; D perhaps matches TRBD1 (6 bases). V lost 6 bases to trimming and J lost 5 bases, with 17 bases between them. CDR1 is LNHDA, CDR2 SQIVND, per germline (reference sequence). The CDR3 contains 15 residues. CDR3 nucleotides: TGTGCCAGTAGATCCCAGGGGCTCGCGGATCAGCCCCAGCATTTT. Residues: CASRSQGLADQPQHF.

On this clone: This same CDR3 is encoded by further DNA sequences in the sample. This sequence joins TRBV10-3 and TRBJ2-7; TRBD1 is a possible D gene (5 bases). Germline CDR1 ENHRY, CDR2 SYGVKD. The CDR3 extends over 12 amino acids. The V and J ends lost 6 bases and 1 base respectively, with 7 bases between them. CDR3 nucleotides: TGTGCCATCAGCGACAGTTCCTACGAGCAGTACTTC. Its translation: CAISDSSYEQYF.

The genes are TRBV2 and TRBJ2-1, with TRBD2 matching 14 bases. CDR3 length equals 20 residues. Germline CDR1 reads SNHLY; CDR2 reads FYNNEI. With 6 bases clipped from V and 6 bases from J, the junction kept 19 bases outside the gene matches. CDR3 DNA: TGTGCCAGCAGACCCGGGGAGTCCGGGACTAGCGGGGGCCGGGGCAATGAGCAGTTCTTC. This encodes CASRPGESGTSGGRGNEQFF.

The chain links TRBV19 to TRBJ1-5; 9 bases agree with TRBD1. The V segment lost 6 bases and the J segment 7 bases; nucleotides outside the gene matches: 13. The CDR3 consists of 16 residues. Per the germline V gene, CDR1 is LNHDA and CDR2 is SQIVND (reference sequence). This CDR3 reads CASSTIGDRVVQPQHF. The CDR3 coding sequence is TGTGCCAGTAGCACCATCGGGGACAGGGTGGTACAGCCCCAGCATTTT.

J is TRBJ2-5 and V is TRBV5-1, with D perhaps TRBD2 (6 bases). The CDR3 consists of 14 residues. Germline lookup yields CDR1 SGHRS and CDR2 YFSETQ. Trimming cost V 2 bases and J 5 bases, with 13 bases left between them. CDR3 DNA: TGCGCCAGCAGCTTATCCACGGGAGTTGAGACCCAGTACTTC. Translation gives CASSLSTGVETQYF.

The gene calls are TRBV30 and TRBJ1-2; unclear D gene. The V end was cut by 5 bases, the J end by 1 base, with 8 bases between. This CDR3 contains 12 residues. Per germline, CDR1 GTSNPN and CDR2 SVGIG (reference sequence). CDR3 in amino acids: CAWLTVNYGYTF. Written as DNA, the CDR3 is TGTGCCTGGCTCACTGTTAACTATGGCTACACCTTC.

This chain uses TRBV5-4 with TRBJ2-5, with D possibly matching TRBD1 (5 bases). V was clipped by 0 bases and J by 0 bases, with 6 bases between them. The CDR3 runs 14 residues. Germline V CDR1 and CDR2: SGHNT, YYREEE (reference sequence). DNA of the CDR3: TGTGCCAGCAGCTTGGTGGACAACCAAGAGACCCAGTACTTC. As protein: CASSLVDNQETQYF. The complete variable domain, with remaining parts taken from reference TRBV5-4 and TRBJ2-5, reads ETGVTQSPTHLIKTRGQQVTLRCSSQSGHNTVSWYQQALGQGPQFIFQYYREEENGRGNFPPRFSGLQFPNYSSELNVNALELDDSALYLCASSLVDNQETQYFGPGTRLLVL.

In regard to this clone: One junction end disagrees with the germline gene, perhaps due to a read error. The V and J genes are TRBV5-4 and TRBJ1-4; 7 bases fit TRBD1. The CDR3 totals 12 residues. Germline-derived CDR1 and CDR2 are SGHNT and YYREEE (reference sequence). The CDR3 region has the DNA TGTGCCAGCAGCGCCCGGGACAGTTTAACTCATTTT. Protein product: CASSARDSLTHF.

The chain combines TRBV6-5 with TRBJ1-2; D is uncertain. Trimming shortened V by 2 bases and J by 8 bases, and 12 bases separated the two germline ends. This CDR3 is 13 amino acids long. Per the germline V gene, CDR1 is MNHEY and CDR2 is SVGAGI. CDR3 region: CASSYATGRGYTF. CDR3 bases: TGTGCCAGCAGTTACGCCACCGGCAGGGGCTACACCTTC.

This chain links TRBV27 with TRBJ2-7, with D possibly matching TRBD2 (6 bases). The germline V and J ends were trimmed by 3 bases and 2 bases, with 17 bases remaining between them. The CDR3 consists of 16 residues. Germline CDR1 MNHEY, CDR2 SMNVEV (reference sequence). CDR3 sequence: CASSFPRWGEPYEQYF. As DNA, the CDR3 is TGTGCCAGCAGTTTCCCCCGGTGGGGGGAACCCTACGAGCAGTACTTC.